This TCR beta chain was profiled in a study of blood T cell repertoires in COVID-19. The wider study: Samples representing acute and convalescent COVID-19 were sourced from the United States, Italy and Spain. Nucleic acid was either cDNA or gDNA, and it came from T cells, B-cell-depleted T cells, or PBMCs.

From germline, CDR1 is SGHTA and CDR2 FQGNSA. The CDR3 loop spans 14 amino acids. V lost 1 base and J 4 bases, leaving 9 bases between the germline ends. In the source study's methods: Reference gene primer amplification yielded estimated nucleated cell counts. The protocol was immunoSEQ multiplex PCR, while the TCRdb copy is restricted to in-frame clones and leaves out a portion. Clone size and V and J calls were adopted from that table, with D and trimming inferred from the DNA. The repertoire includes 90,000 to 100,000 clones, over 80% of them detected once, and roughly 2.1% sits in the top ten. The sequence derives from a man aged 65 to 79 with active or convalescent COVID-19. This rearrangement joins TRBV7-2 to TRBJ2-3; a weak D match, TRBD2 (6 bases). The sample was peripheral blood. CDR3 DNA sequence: TGTGCCAGCAGCTTAGGGGGCGGGGCAGATACGCAGTATTTT. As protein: CASSLGGGADTQYF.